The next 21 T cell receptor beta chains were all read from a single sample in a study of regulatory T cells in long-lasting Graves disease. Researchers made TCR beta libraries by using iRepertoire HTBI primers and running Arm-PCR on CDR3 regions. TCRdb itself ran the multiplex PCR reads through MiXCR, one entry per CDR3 protein. The sample includes about 660,000 distinct CDR3 sequences, roughly 30% of them seen just once. Time point specified: persistent/refractory GD, antithyroid drugs over 5 years with positive TRAb. TCR sequences were obtained from RNA taken from PBMCs. Sequencing used peripheral blood mononuclear cells (PBMCs), obtained when the disease was refractory, from a patient treated with antithyroid drugs. These receptors were taken from a female donor with Graves disease.

This clonotype has more than one count but fewer than ten. This rearrangement joins TRBV11-2 to TRBJ1-2, with D possibly matching TRBD1 (5 bases). The CDR3 extends over 16 amino acids. Trimming removed 4 bases at V and 5 bases at J, with 20 bases between. Germline V gives CDR1 SGHAT, CDR2 FQNNGV. DNA for the CDR3: TGTGCCAGCAGCTCCCTCCGGGACCCACCTTGGTATGGCTACACCTTC. Encoded protein: CASSSLRDPPWYGYTF.

This clonotype was observed a handful of times. The DNA of the CDR3 is TGTGCCAGTAGCCTCGAAGGGGGGCGCGACGAGCAGTACTTC. Protein: CASSLEGGRDEQYF. V gene TRBV19 combines with J gene TRBJ2-7; perhaps D is TRBD1 or TRBD2 (6 bases each). In germline, CDR1 is LNHDA, CDR2 SQIVND (reference sequence). Trimming removed 6 bases at V and 5 bases at J, with 17 bases between. This CDR3 has 14 residues. The variable domain in full, with the rest retrieved from reference TRBV19 and TRBJ2-7, is DGGITQSPKYLFRKEGQNVTLSCEQNLNHDAMYWYRQDPGQGLRLIYYSQIVNDFQKGDIAEGYSVSREKKESFPLTVTSAQKNPTAFYLCASSLEGGRDEQYFGPGTRLTVT.

This chain uses TRBV5-1 with TRBJ2-7; 10 nucleotides agree with TRBD1. In germline, CDR1 is SGHRS, CDR2 YFSETQ. The CDR3 extends over 17 amino acids. Unmatched junction bases numbered 10, after V lost 4 bases and J lost 0 bases. For the CDR3, the DNA is TGCGCCAGCAGCCTGATGCCGGGACAGGGGATCTCCTACGAGCAGTACTTC. It yields the protein CASSLMPGQGISYEQYF.

The chain is built from TRBV5-4 and TRBJ2-7; weak D call: TRBD2 (5 bases). CDR1 is SGHNT and CDR2 is YYREEE in the germline V gene (reference sequence). V lost 0 bases, J lost 5 bases, and 21 bases lay in between. The CDR3 is made up of 17 amino acids. CDR3 region: CASSLAKVRPDYHEQYF. The CDR3 region has the DNA TGTGCCAGCAGCTTGGCCAAGGTTCGGCCCGACTACCACGAGCAGTACTTC.

This clonotype was counted many times. V gene TRBV28 combines with J gene TRBJ1-5; 8 positions agree with TRBD1. With 8 bases clipped from V and 4 bases from J, the junction kept 13 bases outside the gene matches. The CDR3 runs 16 residues. Per the germline V gene, CDR1 is MDHEN and CDR2 is SYDVKM. CDR3 DNA: TGTGCCAGCTCCCCTCTTAACGGACAGGGTAATCAGCCCCAGCATTTT. Translating it yields CASSPLNGQGNQPQHF.

The rearrangement uses TRBV25-1 and TRBJ2-7; 10 nucleotides agree with TRBD1. The junction had 3 bases not matched to a gene; V was cut back by 3 bases and J by 1 base. CDR3 length: 15 amino acids. Germline V lookup: CDR1 MGHDK, CDR2 SYGVNS. The CDR3 loop is CASSEPGQGSYEQYF. For the CDR3, the DNA is TGTGCCAGCAGTGAGCCGGGACAGGGGTCCTACGAGCAGTACTTC.

V gene TRBV20-1 combines with J gene TRBJ2-3; 11 bases fit TRBD2. The CDR3 loop spans 15 amino acids. Germline CDR1 reads DFQATT; CDR2 reads SNEGSKA (reference sequence). The ends lost 6 bases at V and 5 bases at J; junction bases unmatched: 10. The CDR3 DNA reads TGCAGTGCGCCTGTAGCGGGAGGGCCCAGAGATACGCAGTATTTT. Translated: CSAPVAGGPRDTQYF.

This clonotype was counted ten times or more. The rearrangement links TRBV12-3 or TRBV12-4 to TRBJ2-7, with 7 positions matching TRBD2. CDR3 size: 14 residues. J lost 4 bases, V lost 6 bases, and 9 bases had no gene match. The DNA of the CDR3 is TGTGCCAGCAGGCAGGGAGGGAGTGGATACGAGCAGTACTTC. It is translated as CASRQGGSGYEQYF.

There are a few counts of this clonotype. The chain links TRBV11-2 to TRBJ2-1; 9 nucleotides agree with TRBD2. The CDR3 is 17 amino acids. The ends lost 0 bases at V and 8 bases at J; junction bases unmatched: 11. Per germline, CDR1 SGHAT and CDR2 FQNNGV. The CDR3 loop is CASSLEEVAGALYEQFF. DNA for the CDR3: TGTGCCAGCAGCTTAGAGGAGGTAGCGGGAGCTCTCTATGAGCAGTTCTTC.

V usage is TRBV6-1 and J usage is TRBJ2-2; a weak D match, TRBD1 (5 bases). The CDR3 spans 15 residues. The V gene's germline CDR1 is MNHNS and CDR2 SASEGT. The V end was cut by 7 bases, the J end by 4 bases, with 16 bases between. The CDR3 is CASKGNPRVTGELFF. DNA for the CDR3: TGTGCCAGCAAGGGAAACCCCAGGGTCACCGGGGAGCTGTTTTTT.

This clonotype has more than one count but fewer than ten. The CDR3 region is CASSLVGTGYEKLFF. DNA of the CDR3: TGTGCCAGCAGCTTAGTCGGGACAGGGTATGAAAAACTGTTTTTT. The chain recombines TRBV7-9 with TRBJ1-4, with 9 nucleotides matching TRBD1. This CDR3 has 15 amino acids. The J segment lost 6 bases and the V segment lost 1 base, leaving 3 bases of the junction unmatched. Germline V gene lookup returns CDR1 SEHNR and CDR2 FQNEAQ (reference sequence).

The chain combines TRBV9 with TRBJ1-5; D is uncertain. This CDR3 has 14 amino acids. Deletions cut 0 bases from V and 4 bases from J, with 8 bases between. Germline V gene lookup returns CDR1 SGDLS and CDR2 YYNGEE. This chain's CDR3 is CASSVGAENQPQHF. The CDR3 DNA follows: TGTGCCAGCAGCGTAGGGGCAGAGAATCAGCCCCAGCATTTT.

The chain couples TRBV28 to TRBJ1-2, with D tentatively TRBD1 (6 bases). Germline CDR1 MDHEN, CDR2 SYDVKM. The V and J ends lost 11 bases and 6 bases respectively, with 25 bases between them. There are 15 residues in the CDR3. The CDR3 loop is CAARGGPSSGDGYTF. Here the CDR3 DNA reads TGTGCCGCGAGGGGGGGACCCTCTTCAGGGGATGGCTACACCTTC.

This clonotype was found a few times. J is TRBJ1-4 and V is TRBV19, with TRBD1 matching over 9 bases. The germline CDR1 and CDR2 sequences are LNHDA and SQIVND (reference sequence). Unmatched junction bases numbered 17, after V lost 4 bases and J lost 8 bases. This CDR3 region has 18 residues. This CDR3 reads CASSNPQDRGVLWEKLFF. CDR3 nucleotide sequence: TGTGCCAGTAGTAACCCCCAGGACAGGGGAGTCCTTTGGGAAAAACTGTTTTTT.

The CDR3 reads CSARPRLSSYEQYF. The CDR3 DNA sequence: TGCAGCGCAAGACCCCGTCTTAGCTCCTACGAGCAGTACTTC. The chain is built from TRBV29-1 and TRBJ2-7; D gene ambiguous. The germline V gene encodes CDR1 SQVTM and CDR2 ANQGSEA. The CDR3 has 14 residues. V shed 7 bases and J shed 0 bases, with 16 bases lying between them.

This clonotype has just one count. The chain uses TRBV6-2 or TRBV6-3 and TRBJ1-5; perhaps TRBD1 as D (6 bases). V lost 7 bases and J 5 bases, leaving 15 bases between the germline ends. The CDR3 is 14 amino acids. Germline CDR1 and CDR2: MNHEY and SVGEGT. The CDR3 spells CASIEVGGYQPQHF. In nucleotides, the CDR3 is TGTGCCAGCATCGAGGTAGGGGGGTATCAGCCCCAGCATTTT.

This clonotype was recorded once. V gene TRBV5-5 combines with J gene TRBJ1-1, with D possibly matching TRBD1 (5 bases). Germline V lookup: CDR1 SGHKS, CDR2 YYEKEE (reference sequence). The CDR3 contains 15 residues. V was clipped by 5 bases and J by 4 bases, with 18 bases between them. CDR3 in DNA: TGTGCCAGCAGTTCCATTGCCGGGGCGGGCACTGAAGCTTTCTTT. Translated, it gives CASSSIAGAGTEAFF.

This clonotype has a handful of counts. The V call is TRBV5-6, the J call TRBJ1-1; 10 bases are shared with TRBD1. From germline, CDR1 is SGHDT and CDR2 YYEEEE. The CDR3 runs to 15 residues. V shed 4 bases, J shed 6 bases, and the junction held 9 bases outside the gene matches. The CDR3 sequence is CASSPTGTGEAEAFF. The CDR3 region has the DNA TGTGCCAGCAGCCCAACTGGGACAGGGGAGGCTGAAGCTTTCTTT.

This clonotype was recorded a few times. The chain joins TRBV9 to TRBJ2-5, with 12 nucleotides matching TRBD1. The CDR3 totals 16 residues. V trimming: 0 bases; J trimming: 3 bases; junction bases outside the gene matches: 3. In germline, CDR1 is SGDLS, CDR2 YYNGEE. CDR3 sequence: CASSVGGTGGEETQYF. CDR3 DNA sequence: TGTGCCAGCAGCGTAGGAGGGACAGGGGGCGAAGAGACCCAGTACTTC.

A few counts support this clonotype. V is TRBV7-2 and J is TRBJ2-7; D is unclear. There are 14 residues in the CDR3. Germline lookup yields CDR1 SGHTA and CDR2 FQGNSA. The V end was cut by 4 bases, the J end by 0 bases, with 10 bases between. Here the CDR3 DNA reads TGTGCCAGCAGCTCCGTCATAGCCTCCTACGAGCAGTACTTC. It yields the protein CASSSVIASYEQYF.

This sequence joins TRBV27 and TRBJ1-1, with 7 bases that match TRBD1. This CDR3 is 15 amino acids long. After removal of 3 bases from V and 1 base from J, the junction contained 5 bases not matched to a gene. Germline CDR1 is MNHEY and CDR2 is SMNVEV (reference sequence). This chain's CDR3 is CASSFSRQGNTEAFF. DNA of the CDR3: TGTGCCAGCAGTTTCTCCCGACAGGGGAACACTGAAGCTTTCTTT.